This T cell receptor (beta chain) was identified during a study of T cell repertoires in cytomegalovirus infection. Whole-study findings and limits: CMV-specific TCR beta clonotypes restricted by HLA-C dominated the ex vivo response.

TCRdb analysed the reads with MiXCR anew, one entry per CDR3 protein. Of 310,000 or so distinct CDR3 sequences in the sample, roughly 24% were seen once. The CDR3 spans 15 residues. Germline CDR1 is SGHTA and CDR2 is FQGNSA. About this clonotype: Its antigen is unidentified. Just one base apart from a much larger clone, this may be a read error.

The specimen sequenced was PBMCs. The chain joins TRBV7-2 to TRBJ1-5; 8 bases agree with TRBD1. This clonotype was obtained from a human donor in good health (CMV status not recorded). Some clones in this sample may be carry-over from other donors' samples. DNA for the CDR3: TGTGTCAGCAGTTATGACGGACAGGGCGGTCAGCCCCAGCATTTT. It encodes CVSSYDGQGGQPQHF.